Listed here is a single T cell receptor beta chain. Antigen unknown. The CDR3 consists of 15 residues. The V gene's germline CDR1 is SEHNR and CDR2 FQNEAQ (reference sequence). Between the trimmed V and J ends, which lost 1 base and 2 bases, there was a span of 9 bases. The sample originates from a study of T cells in Graves' hyperthyroidism and ophthalmopathy. Across the study: Upon initial diagnosis and before any treatment, peripheral blood was collected. Study observations and caveats: A 13 V-J model separated ophthalmopathy from stable hyperthyroidism. Model-based prediction identified ophthalmopathy a median 6.5 months prior to its onset.

Each 10 ml fresh peripheral blood draw supplied the PBMCs. TCR beta CDR3 region amplification was performed from RNA transcripts. TCR CDR3 underwent first-round RT-PCR with the HTBI primer set. MiXCR was run by TCRdb on the multiplex PCR reads, yielding one entry per CDR3 protein. The table shows fewer than 600,000 distinct CDR3 sequences, with 13% to 15% occurring only once. The sequence was obtained from a woman between 18 and 29 years old with Graves' hyperthyroidism. The chain has TRBV7-9 and TRBJ1-5, with D perhaps TRBD1 (5 bases). The sample consisted of blood. DNA for the CDR3: TGTGCCAGCAGCTTAGGGGACGTGGGCAATCAGCCCCAGCATTTT. Encoded protein: CASSLGDVGNQPQHF.